The subject of this entry is one TCR beta chain. A much larger clone differs from this one at a single base, so this may be a read error. Germline V gives CDR1 DFQATT, CDR2 SNEGSKA (reference sequence). The CDR3 is 14 amino acids. The sample comes from a study of identical twins' blood T cells. TCR cDNA libraries came from RNA via a modified published protocol. The authors' processing: Per-library CDR3 reads ranged about 2.2 to 3.6 million; clonotypes, ~90,000 to ~550,000. TCRdb used MiXCR to reprocess the 5' RACE reads, holding one entry per CDR3 protein. TCRdb's processing, not the study's, gives the V and J calls here. The table records a few hundred thousand distinct CDR3 sequences, over 25% of them present only once.

Material for sequencing was PBMCs. The chain has TRBV20-1 and TRBJ1-5; D call uncertain. The receptor's source is a woman aged 18-49 years in good health. This chain's CDR3 is CSARDVYSNQPRHF. The CDR3 DNA sequence: TGCAGTGCTAGAGACGTATATAGCAATCAGCCCCGGCATTTT.